This record looks at one TCR beta chain sequence and its context. Its specificity is unknown. Collection occurred without any documented infections or immune events in donors. This specimen comes from a study of identifying expanded T cells in peripheral blood. The study's findings and limits: Two-week clone count variance significantly increased as total template count grew. Differentially abundant clones: about 1.2 between replicates, 16.4 at two to three weeks, 19 at four.

Assay: immunoSEQ multiplex PCR; the TCRdb copy retains only in-frame clones and omits some. The data show about 130,000 clones, less than 90% seen once. What was sequenced was blood. This clonotype originated in a person aged 18 to 70 in good health.

The CDR3 reads CASSIQAGVEEGEQFF. In nucleotides, the CDR3 is TGTGCCAGTAGTATTCAAGCGGGAGTTGAGGAGGGTGAGCAGTTCTTC. This rearrangement joins TRBV19 to TRBJ2-1, with 8 nucleotides matching TRBD2. V gave up 3 bases and J gave up 9 bases; unmatched junction bases: 13. This CDR3 has 16 amino acids. CDR1 LNHDA and CDR2 SQIVND come from the germline V gene (reference sequence). Variable domain in full (rest from reference TRBV19 and TRBJ2-1): DGGITQSPKYLFRKEGQNVTLSCEQNLNHDAMYWYRQDPGQGLRLIYYSQIVNDFQKGDIAEGYSVSREKKESFPLTVTSAQKNPTAFYLCASSIQAGVEEGEQFFGPGTRLTVL.